The 32 T cell receptor beta chains listed next were all sequenced from one sample in a study of T cells in Graves' hyperthyroidism and ophthalmopathy (dated by TCRdb to between 2018 and 2021). Library preparation employed multiplex PCR. Sequencing relied on an Illumina HiSeq 2000. The TCR beta CDR3 regions were amplified from the RNA transcripts. For the first round of RT-PCR on the TCR CDR3, the HTBI primer set was used together with the Qiagen OneStep RT-PCR kit. The public reads were reprocessed in TCRdb via fastp at Q25 and MiXCR, keeping in-frame beta chains. Merged by CDR3 protein, the rows form single entries marked with the most common genes and DNA. This sample lists about 350,000 distinct CDR3 sequences; approximately 14% were detected once. The top ten constitute approximately 23% of the sample. The sequenced material came from blood. Receptors originate from a woman under 40 with Graves' hyperthyroidism.

Concerning this clonotype: Being one base from a much bigger clone, this may be a read error. The chain is built from TRBV29-1 and TRBJ2-7; a possible D gene is TRBD2 (6 bases). The V end was cut by 6 bases, the J end by 3 bases, with 15 bases between. The CDR3 has 13 amino acids. Germline V CDR1 and CDR2: SQVTM, ANQGSEA. CDR3 DNA: TGCAGCGTGGGGGAGGTCTACTTCTACGAGCAGTACTTC. This sequence encodes CSVGEVYFYEQYF.

The V call is TRBV6-1, the J call TRBJ2-1; TRBD2 is a possible D gene (6 bases). Germline loops: CDR1 MNHNS, CDR2 SASEGT. CDR3 length equals 15 residues. Deletions cut 7 bases from V and 2 bases from J, with 15 bases between. The CDR3 bases are TGTGCCAGCATCTTGGGGAGGCCAGCCTACAATGAGCAGTTCTTC. Its translation: CASILGRPAYNEQFF.

This clonotype was detected many times. The gene calls are TRBV6-1 and TRBJ1-1, with D unclear. CDR1 MNHNS and CDR2 SASEGT come from the germline V gene. The V end lost 5 bases, the J end lost 3 bases, and 7 bases lay between the germline ends. The CDR3 contains 12 residues. The CDR3 region has the DNA TGTGCCAGCAGTATTGATTACACTGAAGCTTTCTTT. This gives the protein CASSIDYTEAFF.

The gene calls are TRBV3-1 and TRBJ2-7, with 9 bases identical to TRBD2. Germline CDR1 reads LGHDT; CDR2 reads YNNKEL (reference sequence). This CDR3 contains 14 residues. Trimming removed 8 bases from V and 3 bases from J; junction bases left unmatched: 8. The CDR3 loop reads CASSSYSGGYEQYF. The DNA for the CDR3 is TGTGCCAGCTCCTCTTATAGCGGGGGCTACGAGCAGTACTTC.

With regard to this clonotype: A read error may explain this, as a much larger clone is one base away. The J gene is TRBJ2-3, the V gene TRBV29-1; maybe TRBD2 (5 bases). CDR1 SQVTM and CDR2 ANQGSEA come from the germline V gene. The CDR3 covers 11 residues. V was cut by 8 bases and J by 5 bases, with 11 bases left in between. DNA for the CDR3: TGCAGCTCCGATGAGGGAGATACGCAGTATTTT. Amino acids: CSSDEGDTQYF.

The rearrangement links TRBV20-1 to TRBJ1-5; D call uncertain. The CDR3 sequence is 10 residues long. V was shortened by 5 bases and J by 9 bases, with 8 bases between the two germline ends. Germline loops: CDR1 DFQATT, CDR2 SNEGSKA (reference sequence). The CDR3 is CSAGDPPQHF. The CDR3 bases are TGCAGTGCTGGGGATCCGCCCCAGCATTTT.

This clonotype was recorded at least ten times. This chain connects TRBV20-1 to TRBJ1-2; perhaps TRBD1 as D (5 bases). Per germline, CDR1 DFQATT and CDR2 SNEGSKA (reference sequence). V was clipped by 2 bases and J by 5 bases, with 12 bases between them. The CDR3 has 13 residues. The CDR3 nucleotides are TGCAGTGCTAGACTTTCAGGGTTTTATGGCTACACCTTC. Amino acid sequence: CSARLSGFYGYTF.

This clonotype has a count of ten or more. This chain connects TRBV20-1 to TRBJ1-2, with no clear D. Germline lookup yields CDR1 DFQATT and CDR2 SNEGSKA (reference sequence). The CDR3 runs 13 residues. Trimming shortened V by 4 bases and J by 0 bases, and 9 bases separated the two germline ends. The CDR3 here is CSAMGGANYGYTF. The DNA for the CDR3 is TGCAGTGCTATGGGAGGAGCTAACTATGGCTACACCTTC.

This clonotype was counted many times. The chain employs TRBV9 and TRBJ1-1, with D maybe TRBD1 (5 bases). Germline V CDR1 and CDR2: SGDLS, YYNGEE. V dropped 3 bases and J dropped 3 bases, with 12 bases sitting between them. CDR3 length equals 14 residues. The CDR3 is CASSAGGRDTEAFF. In nucleotides, the CDR3 is TGTGCCAGCAGCGCGGGGGGGAGGGACACTGAAGCTTTCTTT.

The CDR3 protein is CASRTSGKNNEQFF. The CDR3 DNA reads TGTGCCAGCAGGACTAGCGGGAAAAACAATGAGCAGTTCTTC. This chain joins TRBV28 and TRBJ2-1; 11 bases agree with TRBD2. Germline V gene data show CDR1 as MDHEN and CDR2 as SYDVKM. The V segment lost 6 bases and the J segment 5 bases; nucleotides outside the gene matches: 3. The CDR3 is 14 amino acids.

This clonotype was detected a few times. The chain has TRBV5-6 and TRBJ2-5; D remains unclear. Deletions cut 1 base from V and 5 bases from J, with 21 bases between. Germline loops: CDR1 SGHDT, CDR2 YYEEEE. The CDR3 length is 17 residues. The CDR3 reads CASSLSFETEFSETQYF. In nucleotides, the CDR3 is TGTGCCAGCAGCTTGTCATTCGAGACCGAGTTTTCGGAGACCCAGTACTTC. Together with reference TRBV5-6 and TRBJ2-5, the CDR3 gives the full variable domain: DAGVTQSPTHLIKTRGQQVTLRCSPKSGHDTVSWYQQALGQGPQFIFQYYEEEERQRGNFPDRFSGHQFPNYSSELNVNALLLGDSALYLCASSLSFETEFSETQYFGPGTRLLVL.

This clonotype came up many times. The V gene is TRBV19, the J gene TRBJ2-3; 12 bases align to TRBD2. Germline CDR1 and CDR2: LNHDA and SQIVND (reference sequence). The V and J ends lost 7 bases and 6 bases, in that order; junction bases with no gene match: 11. CDR3 size: 16 residues. DNA for the CDR3: TGTGCCAGTACCCTAGCGGGAGGGGCTGGATGGGATACGCAGTATTTT. Translated, it gives CASTLAGGAGWDTQYF.

This clonotype appeared many times. V gene TRBV5-1 combines with J gene TRBJ2-1; 12 nucleotides match TRBD2. The CDR3 has 15 residues. The V gene end was trimmed by 4 bases and the J gene end by 7 bases; junction bases not matched to a gene: 6. Germline-derived CDR1 and CDR2 are SGHRS and YFSETQ. CDR3 DNA: TGCGCCAGCAGCCAGACTAGCGGGAGCTGGAATGAGCAGTTCTTC. Translating gives CASSQTSGSWNEQFF.

This clonotype was recorded a few times. The DNA of the CDR3 is TGTGCCAGCAGCTTAGAGGGGTGGGACTTCCTTACTCGGGTTTACAATGAGCAGTTCTTC. It is translated as CASSLEGWDFLTRVYNEQFF. This chain uses TRBV7-2 with TRBJ2-1, with a possible D match to TRBD2 (6 bases). The CDR3 sequence is 20 residues long. V was pared by 1 base and J by 4 bases, with 26 bases between. The V gene's germline CDR1 is SGHTA and CDR2 FQGNSA.

This clonotype was seen only a few times. V gene TRBV14 combines with J gene TRBJ2-4; 7 bases are a match to TRBD1. V was clipped by 4 bases and J by 1 base; unmatched bases: 1. Germline V gives CDR1 SGHDN, CDR2 FVKESK. The CDR3 has 14 residues. The CDR3 DNA follows: TGTGCCAGCAGCCCACAGGGGGCCAAAAACATTCAGTACTTC. It is translated as CASSPQGAKNIQYF.

Ten or more counts support this clonotype. V and J are TRBV24-1 and TRBJ1-5, with a possible D match to TRBD1 (5 bases). The CDR3 sequence is 16 residues long. Trimming stripped 10 bases from V and 0 bases from J, with 18 bases between. Germline V gives CDR1 KGHDR, CDR2 SFDVKD. CDR3 sequence reads: CATWFKQDDSNQPQHF. In nucleotides, the CDR3 is TGTGCCACTTGGTTTAAACAGGACGATAGCAATCAGCCCCAGCATTTT.

This chain links TRBV25-1 with TRBJ2-5; 10 positions match TRBD1. Unmatched junction bases numbered 8, after V lost 2 bases and J lost 5 bases. The germline CDR1 and CDR2 sequences are MGHDK and SYGVNS. The CDR3 is 16 amino acids. CDR3 protein: CASSEHDRGPHETQYF. The CDR3 coding sequence is TGTGCCAGCAGTGAACACGACAGGGGGCCGCATGAGACCCAGTACTTC.

Ten or more counts support this clonotype. The rearrangement links TRBV6-2 or TRBV6-3 to TRBJ2-1, with a possible D match to TRBD1 (5 bases). Looked up from germline, CDR1 is MNHEY and CDR2 is SVGEGT. There are 11 residues in the CDR3. V shed 6 bases and J shed 6 bases, with 6 bases lying between them. The CDR3 DNA reads as TGTGCCAGCAGAGGGGTCAATGAGCAGTTCTTC. As protein: CASRGVNEQFF.

The chain has TRBV20-1 and TRBJ1-4, with TRBD1 matching 7 bases. Per the germline V gene, CDR1 is DFQATT and CDR2 is SNEGSKA (reference sequence). Trimming cost V 3 bases and J 7 bases; bases outside gene matches: 5. The CDR3 runs 13 residues. The CDR3 sequence is CSASGTVGEKLFF. The CDR3 DNA follows: TGCAGTGCTAGCGGGACAGTAGGTGAAAAACTGTTTTTT.

This clonotype has at least ten counts. The chain links TRBV6-5 to TRBJ2-7, with D possibly matching TRBD2 (6 bases). V was shortened by 2 bases and J by 6 bases, with 11 bases between the two germline ends. The CDR3 totals 13 residues. Germline lookup yields CDR1 MNHEY and CDR2 SVGAGI. The CDR3 DNA is TGTGCCAGCAGTTACGGGGGGAGCCGCGAGCAGTACTTC. Encoded protein: CASSYGGSREQYF.

The chain is built from TRBV18 and TRBJ2-7, with 7 bases fitting TRBD2. The CDR3 is 17 residues long. CDR1 is KGHSH, CDR2 LQKENI, per germline. The trim removed 0 bases at V and 3 bases at J, leaving 11 bases unmatched. In DNA, the CDR3 is TGTGCCAGCTCACCACCGAGTAGGGCGGGAGTAATCTACGAGCAGTACTTC. Its translation is CASSPPSRAGVIYEQYF.

The table lists this clonotype with a few counts. CDR3 protein: CASSRPTYRGPRAKNIQYF. The CDR3 nucleotides are TGTGCCAGCTCACGACCGACGTACAGGGGTCCTAGAGCCAAAAACATTCAGTACTTC. The chain joins TRBV18 to TRBJ2-4; 7 nucleotides agree with TRBD1. Germline lookup yields CDR1 KGHSH and CDR2 LQKENI. V trimming: 4 bases; J trimming: 0 bases; junction bases outside the gene matches: 15. The CDR3 contains 19 residues.

Regarding this clonotype: A much larger clone lies a single base off, so this may be a read error. The chain employs TRBV10-3 and TRBJ2-3; TRBD2 matches 7 bases. There are 14 residues in the CDR3. Looked up from germline, CDR1 is ENHRY and CDR2 is SYGVKD. V lost 6 bases, J lost 4 bases, and 7 bases stayed unmatched. The CDR3 loop is CAIRLSGNSDTQYF. DNA of the CDR3: TGTGCCATCAGGCTAAGCGGGAACTCAGATACGCAGTATTTT.

The sample holds many counts of this clonotype. V usage is TRBV28 and J usage is TRBJ1-6; TRBD1 agrees at 10 bases. Per germline, CDR1 MDHEN and CDR2 SYDVKM. CDR3 length equals 15 residues. V lost 8 bases and J lost 8; bases outside the gene matches: 9. This CDR3 reads CASLPTGTGDSPLHF. In DNA, the CDR3 is TGTGCCAGCCTACCTACCGGGACAGGGGATTCACCCCTCCACTTT. Based on the CDR3 plus reference TRBV28 and TRBJ1-6, the full variable domain is DVKVTQSSRYLVKRTGEKVFLECVQDMDHENMFWYRQDPGLGLRLIYFSYDVKMKEKGDIPEGYSVSREKKERFSLILESASTNQTSMYLCASLPTGTGDSPLHFGNGTRLTVT.

The V gene is TRBV10-3, the J gene TRBJ2-1; TRBD2 aligns across 9 bases. Trimming at V came to 3 bases and at J to 10 bases, leaving 13 bases not matched to a gene. The CDR3 consists of 16 residues. The germline CDR1 and CDR2 sequences are ENHRY and SYGVKD. DNA for the CDR3: TGTGCCATCAGTGAAGGCCGGGGGGTTAGCGGGAGCGAGCAGTTCTTC. This sequence encodes CAISEGRGVSGSEQFF.

The chain is built from TRBV7-8 and TRBJ2-6, with unresolved D. Per germline, CDR1 SGHVS and CDR2 FQNEAQ. Trimming stripped 7 bases from V and 2 bases from J, with 9 bases between. The length of the CDR3 is 14 residues. The CDR3 is CASKPRTGANVLTF. DNA of the CDR3: TGTGCCAGCAAGCCGCGGACTGGGGCCAACGTCCTGACTTTC.

This clonotype has just a few counts. The V and J genes are TRBV9 and TRBJ2-1, with D perhaps matching TRBD1 or TRBD2 (5 bases each). This CDR3 spans 14 amino acids. Trimming took 0 bases from V and 6 from J, leaving 10 bases between them. Germline V gene sequence: CDR1 SGDLS, CDR2 YYNGEE. The CDR3 here is CASSVGGSVNEQFF. The CDR3 nucleotides are TGTGCCAGCAGCGTAGGGGGGTCAGTCAATGAGCAGTTCTTC.

The J gene is TRBJ1-5, the V gene TRBV5-1; tentatively, D is TRBD1 (5 bases). The V gene lost 10 bases and the J gene lost 4 bases, with 15 bases spanning the gap. The length of the CDR3 is 13 residues. CDR1 SGHRS and CDR2 YFSETQ come from the germline V gene. The CDR3 spells CAGTRDVNQPQHF. The CDR3 DNA follows: TGCGCCGGCACGCGGGACGTTAATCAGCCCCAGCATTTT. Combining the CDR3 with reference TRBV5-1 and TRBJ1-5 gives the whole variable domain KAGVTQTPRYLIKTRGQQVTLSCSPISGHRSVSWYQQTPGQGLQFLFEYFSETQRNKGNFPGRFSGRQFSNSRSEMNVSTLELGDSALYLCAGTRDVNQPQHFGDGTRLSIL.

This clonotype has just a few counts. The gene calls are TRBV20-1 and TRBJ2-1, with 7 bases that match TRBD2. The CDR3 sequence is 14 residues long. J gave up 7 bases and V 6 bases, and 12 bases lay outside the gene matches. In germline, CDR1 is DFQATT, CDR2 SNEGSKA (reference sequence). This CDR3 reads CSAYAGEVWNEQFF. The CDR3 nucleotides are TGCAGTGCATATGCGGGAGAAGTTTGGAATGAGCAGTTCTTC.

This clonotype was detected only a few times. The chain links TRBV9 to TRBJ2-1; D remains unclear. CDR1 and CDR2 (germline): SGDLS, YYNGEE. This CDR3 has 14 residues. Trimming pared 4 bases from V and 0 bases from J, leaving 8 bases between. In DNA, the CDR3 is TGTGCCAGCAGCTCCATGGGCTCCTACAATGAGCAGTTCTTC. Translated, it gives CASSSMGSYNEQFF.

This clonotype was counted ten times or more. The chain has TRBV28 and TRBJ2-3; TRBD2 aligns across 10 bases. CDR1 MDHEN and CDR2 SYDVKM come from the germline V gene. The ends lost 6 bases at V and 4 bases at J; junction bases unmatched: 16. CDR3 length: 18 residues. The CDR3 region is CASRKRTSSGRGADTQYF. In DNA, the CDR3 is TGTGCCAGCAGAAAACGGACCTCTAGCGGGAGAGGGGCAGATACGCAGTATTTT.

This clonotype showed up many times. The V and J genes are TRBV28 and TRBJ2-7, with D possibly TRBD2 on 7 matching bases. The CDR3 sequence is 15 residues long. Trimming took off 7 bases at V and 2 bases at J, with 18 bases between the two ends. CDR1 and CDR2 from the germline V gene are MDHEN and SYDVKM. The DNA for the CDR3 is TGTGCCAGCACTCCCCAGGGAGGGGGGACCTACGAGCAGTACTTC. The encoded protein is CASTPQGGGTYEQYF.